This is a list of T cell receptor beta chains from one sample in a study of human T cells and chemical hapten exposure. TCRdb analysed the RACE reads with MiXCR anew, one entry per CDR3 protein. The sample records approximately 100,000 distinct CDR3 sequences, 9.5% to 11% being singletons. Sequencing was performed on whole blood, taken in connection with sensitization to the hapten diphenylcyclopropenone (DPC). These receptors were obtained from a woman aged 40 to 50 with alopecia areata. Some clones in this sample may be carry-over from other donors' samples. Each CDR3 is given with its conserved first and last residue. D genes are given only for firm matches. Clone size is stated in some rows and not others, as once, few, many or a class when expanded.

CDR3aa: CASSLGDSPMNTEAFF; CDR3nt: TGTGCCAGCAGCTTAGGGGATTCCCCGATGAACACTGAAGCTTTCTTT; v_gene: TRBV7-9; j_gene: TRBJ1-1; d_gene: -; abundance: many
CDR3aa: CSTRDPQGWETQYF; CDR3nt: TGCAGTACTAGAGATCCCCAGGGGTGGGAGACCCAGTACTTC; v_gene: TRBV20-1; j_gene: TRBJ2-5; d_gene: -; abundance: -
CDR3aa: CASSFNRGQRETQYF; CDR3nt: TGTGCCAGCAGTTTTAACAGGGGTCAGCGAGAGACCCAGTACTTC; v_gene: TRBV27; j_gene: TRBJ2-5; d_gene: TRBD1; abundance: few
CDR3aa: CASSELGPYGYTF; CDR3nt: TGTGCCAGCAGTGAATTGGGCCCCTATGGCTACACCTTC; v_gene: TRBV6-1; j_gene: TRBJ1-2; d_gene: -; abundance: -
CDR3aa: CASRRQGNTEAFF; CDR3nt: TGTGCCAGCAGACGACAGGGGAACACTGAAGCTTTCTTT; v_gene: TRBV7-2; j_gene: TRBJ1-1; d_gene: TRBD1; abundance: many
CDR3aa: CASSVVWGETQYF; CDR3nt: TGTGCCAGCAGTGTTGTCTGGGGAGAGACCCAGTACTTC; v_gene: TRBV2; j_gene: TRBJ2-5; d_gene: -; abundance: many
CDR3aa: CASSPGTDSYEQYF; CDR3nt: TGTGCCAGCAGCCCCGGGACGGACTCCTACGAGCAGTACTTC; v_gene: TRBV7-2; j_gene: TRBJ2-7; d_gene: -; abundance: few
CDR3aa: CSVDSGQTPYEQYF; CDR3nt: TGCAGCGTTGACTCGGGACAGACCCCCTACGAGCAGTACTTC; v_gene: TRBV29-1; j_gene: TRBJ2-7; d_gene: TRBD1; abundance: many
CDR3aa: CASSLGQTNQPQHF; CDR3nt: TGCGCCAGCAGCTTAGGGCAGACGAATCAGCCCCAGCATTTT; v_gene: TRBV5-1; j_gene: TRBJ1-5; d_gene: -; abundance: many
CDR3aa: CASSRREPGADTQYF; CDR3nt: TGTGCCAGCAGCCGCAGGGAACCGGGGGCAGATACGCAGTATTTT; v_gene: TRBV6-5; j_gene: TRBJ2-3; d_gene: -; abundance: many
CDR3aa: CSADSGRTDTQYF; CDR3nt: TGCAGTGCCGATAGCGGGAGGACAGATACGCAGTATTTT; v_gene: TRBV20-1; j_gene: TRBJ2-3; d_gene: TRBD2; abundance: few
CDR3aa: CSARARFIGEGNQPQHF; CDR3nt: TGCAGTGCTAGAGCCCGGTTCATCGGTGAGGGCAATCAGCCCCAGCATTTT; v_gene: TRBV20-1; j_gene: TRBJ1-5; d_gene: -; abundance: few
CDR3aa: CSASGSENYEQYF; CDR3nt: TGCAGTGCTTCCGGCAGCGAAAACTACGAGCAGTACTTC; v_gene: TRBV20-1; j_gene: TRBJ2-7; d_gene: -; abundance: -
CDR3aa: CASSTGTDSDTQYF; CDR3nt: TGTGCCAGCAGCACCGGGACAGATTCAGATACGCAGTATTTT; v_gene: TRBV6-2/TRBV6-3; j_gene: TRBJ2-3; d_gene: TRBD1; abundance: many
CDR3aa: CASSYAQGIGSPLHF; CDR3nt: TGCGCCAGCAGCTACGCCCAGGGGATAGGTTCACCCCTCCACTTT; v_gene: TRBV5-1; j_gene: TRBJ1-6; d_gene: -; abundance: few
CDR3aa: CASSYGQSNQPQHF; CDR3nt: TGTGCCAGCAGTTACGGGCAGAGCAATCAGCCCCAGCATTTT; v_gene: TRBV6-6; j_gene: TRBJ1-5; d_gene: -; abundance: many
CDR3aa: CASSRVLAGELFF; CDR3nt: TGTGCCAGCAGCCGGGTTTTGGCCGGGGAGCTGTTTTTT; v_gene: TRBV7-3; j_gene: TRBJ2-2; d_gene: -; abundance: many
CDR3aa: CASTRDSQNNSPLHF; CDR3nt: TGTGCCAGCACCCGGGACAGTCAGAATAATTCACCCCTCCACTTT; v_gene: TRBV3-1; j_gene: TRBJ1-6; d_gene: TRBD1; abundance: few
CDR3aa: CASSPGTPRETQYF; CDR3nt: TGTGCCAGCTCACCCGGGACTCCACGGGAGACCCAGTACTTC; v_gene: TRBV18; j_gene: TRBJ2-5; d_gene: -; abundance: -
CDR3aa: CSAPGFRCTEAFF; CDR3nt: TGCAGTGCCCCAGGGTTTCGATGCACTGAAGCTTTCTTT; v_gene: TRBV20-1; j_gene: TRBJ1-1; d_gene: -; abundance: -
CDR3aa: CASSIRTSGGAEQFF; CDR3nt: TGTGCCAGTAGTATCCGGACTAGCGGGGGGGCTGAGCAGTTCTTC; v_gene: TRBV19; j_gene: TRBJ2-1; d_gene: TRBD2; abundance: few
CDR3aa: CASSYSLGGRGDTEAFF; CDR3nt: TGTGCCAGCAGTTACTCTCTGGGCGGACGGGGTGACACTGAAGCTTTCTTT; v_gene: TRBV6-2/TRBV6-3; j_gene: TRBJ1-1; d_gene: -; abundance: few
CDR3aa: CASTLGGVGDTEAFF; CDR3nt: TGTGCCAGCACCCTGGGGGGTGTGGGGGACACTGAAGCTTTCTTT; v_gene: TRBV5-8; j_gene: TRBJ1-1; d_gene: -; abundance: many
CDR3aa: CASSFVTHEQYF; CDR3nt: TGTGCCAGCAGTTTCGTTACCCACGAGCAGTACTTC; v_gene: TRBV12-3/TRBV12-4; j_gene: TRBJ2-7; d_gene: -; abundance: many
CDR3aa: CASSLALPAKNIQYF; CDR3nt: TGTGCCAGCAGTTTGGCTCTCCCAGCCAAAAACATTCAGTACTTC; v_gene: TRBV12-3/TRBV12-4; j_gene: TRBJ2-4; d_gene: -; abundance: -
CDR3aa: CASSWGAEAFF; CDR3nt: TGTGCCAGCAGCTGGGGAGCTGAAGCTTTCTTT; v_gene: TRBV5-6; j_gene: TRBJ1-1; d_gene: -; abundance: -
CDR3aa: CSARKTGGLGTSEQYF; CDR3nt: TGCAGTGCTAGAAAGACAGGGGGATTGGGGACGAGTGAGCAGTACTTC; v_gene: TRBV20-1; j_gene: TRBJ2-7; d_gene: TRBD1; abundance: -
CDR3aa: CASSQDGASWGIQYF; CDR3nt: TGTGCCAGCAGCCAAGACGGCGCTAGTTGGGGCATTCAGTACTTC; v_gene: TRBV3-1; j_gene: TRBJ2-4; d_gene: -; abundance: few
CDR3aa: CASSRTGESPLHF; CDR3nt: TGTGCCAGCAGCCGGACAGGGGAGTCACCCCTCCACTTT; v_gene: TRBV12-3/TRBV12-4; j_gene: TRBJ1-6; d_gene: TRBD1; abundance: few
CDR3aa: CASSLAIRPSTDTQYF; CDR3nt: TGTGCCAGCAGCTTAGCTATCCGCCCTAGCACAGATACGCAGTATTTT; v_gene: TRBV7-2; j_gene: TRBJ2-3; d_gene: -; abundance: many
CDR3aa: CASSLVDYGYTF; CDR3nt: TGTGCCAGCAGTTTAGTCGACTATGGCTACACCTTC; v_gene: TRBV12-3/TRBV12-4; j_gene: TRBJ1-2; d_gene: -; abundance: -
CDR3aa: CASTTGVDSPLHF; CDR3nt: TGTGCCAGCACAACGGGGGTGGATTCACCCCTCCACTTT; v_gene: TRBV6-6; j_gene: TRBJ1-6; d_gene: -; abundance: once
CDR3aa: CASSLGEDSNTGELFF; CDR3nt: TGTGCCAGCAGTCTGGGGGAGGATTCGAACACCGGGGAGCTGTTTTTT; v_gene: TRBV6-4; j_gene: TRBJ2-2; d_gene: -; abundance: medium-sized
CDR3aa: CASSVSQGSGELFF; CDR3nt: TGTGCCAGCAGTGTTTCACAGGGGTCCGGGGAGCTGTTTTTT; v_gene: TRBV2; j_gene: TRBJ2-2; d_gene: TRBD1; abundance: -
CDR3aa: CASSPGRSGSPLHF; CDR3nt: TGTGCCAGCAGTCCTGGGAGGTCTGGTTCACCCCTCCACTTT; v_gene: TRBV28; j_gene: TRBJ1-6; d_gene: -; abundance: -
CDR3aa: CASSEERGLGTDTQYF; CDR3nt: TGTGCCAGCAGTGAAGAGCGGGGGCTAGGCACAGATACGCAGTATTTT; v_gene: TRBV25-1; j_gene: TRBJ2-3; d_gene: TRBD2; abundance: many
CDR3aa: CASSAGQDSYEQYF; CDR3nt: TGTGCCAGCAGCGCGGGACAGGACTCCTACGAGCAGTACTTC; v_gene: TRBV9; j_gene: TRBJ2-7; d_gene: TRBD1; abundance: once
CDR3aa: CATSRVQKNNSPLHF; CDR3nt: TGTGCCACCAGCAGAGTTCAGAAAAATAATTCACCCCTCCACTTT; v_gene: TRBV15; j_gene: TRBJ1-6; d_gene: -; abundance: few
CDR3aa: CSARGLALPYNEQFF; CDR3nt: TGCAGTGCTAGAGGACTAGCGCTTCCCTACAATGAGCAGTTCTTC; v_gene: TRBV20-1; j_gene: TRBJ2-1; d_gene: TRBD2; abundance: many
CDR3aa: CASSKATAHTDTQYF; CDR3nt: TGTGCCAGTAGTAAGGCAACAGCGCACACAGATACGCAGTATTTT; v_gene: TRBV19; j_gene: TRBJ2-3; d_gene: -; abundance: few